The entry that follows covers one TCR beta chain sequence. This sample is part of a study of blood T cell repertoires in COVID-19. The overall study: T cells, B-cell-depleted T cells, or PBMCs supplied cDNA or gDNA.

With 1 base clipped from V and 3 bases from J, the junction kept 9 bases outside the gene matches. Germline values: CDR1 SGHRS, CDR2 YFSETQ. The CDR3 extends over 17 amino acids. TCRdb's copy holds only in-frame clones and misses some; the assay was immunoSEQ multiplex PCR. Among hundreds of thousands of clones, approximately 90% were seen once, and the ten largest hold 0.87%. Across about two dozen US areas, participants ranged in age from about 18 to 100 years. Assignments of participants to cohorts depended upon their own reported clinical history. Each exposed participant met a COVID-19 case in the 2 weeks preceding study entry.

This clonotype originated in a man aged 50-60 years who had been exposed to COVID-19. V gene TRBV5-1 combines with J gene TRBJ2-7; TRBD1 agrees at 11 bases. The source material was PBMCs or T cells enriched from blood (not recorded which). The CDR3 region has the DNA TGCGCCAGCAGCTTGAACTCCGGGACAGGGGGAATCTACGAGCAGTACTTC. Amino acids: CASSLNSGTGGIYEQYF. Full variable domain (rest looked up from reference TRBV5-1 and TRBJ2-7): KAGVTQTPRYLIKTRGQQVTLSCSPISGHRSVSWYQQTPGQGLQFLFEYFSETQRNKGNFPGRFSGRQFSNSRSEMNVSTLELGDSALYLCASSLNSGTGGIYEQYFGPGTRLTVT.